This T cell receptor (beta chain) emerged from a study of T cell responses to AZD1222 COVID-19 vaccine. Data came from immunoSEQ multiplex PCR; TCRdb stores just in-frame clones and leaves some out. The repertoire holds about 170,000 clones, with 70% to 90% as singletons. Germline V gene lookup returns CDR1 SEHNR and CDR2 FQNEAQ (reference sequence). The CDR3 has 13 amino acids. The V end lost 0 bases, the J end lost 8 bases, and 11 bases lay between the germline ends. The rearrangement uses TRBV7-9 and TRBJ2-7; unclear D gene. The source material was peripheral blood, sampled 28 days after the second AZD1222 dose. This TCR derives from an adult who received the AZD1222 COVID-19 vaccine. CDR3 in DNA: TGTGCCAGCAGCTTAGCTGTCCAGTCGAAGCAGTACTTC. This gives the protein CASSLAVQSKQYF.